The clone carrying this T cell receptor (beta chain) was seen only a few times. The antigen remains undetermined. Sequencing of cultured CD4+ T cell DNA used the Oncomine TCR Beta short-read assay. TCRdb called the PCR reads again in MiXCR, with one record for every CDR3 protein. The data show 20,000 or so distinct CDR3 sequences, 35% to 50% seen once. Losses at the gene ends were 2 bases for V and 7 bases for J; bases not matched to a gene: 2. From germline, CDR1 is MNHNS and CDR2 SASEGT. The CDR3 extends over 15 amino acids. This entry comes from a study of vaccination and CD4 T cells after COVID-19. Study in general: Collection of post-vaccine samples followed dose two by a median roughly 68 days, spanning a range of 14 to 241. Controls used CEFX viral epitopes (positive), HIV-1 Nef peptides (negative), or no peptide.

This sample's treatment: approximately 9-day PBMC culture with coronavirus spike peptide pools or control peptides (ViraFEST assay). The chain employs TRBV6-1 and TRBJ1-6; 10 bases fit TRBD1. The sequencing sample was made of CD4+ T cells from blood, cultured in vitro. This TCR came from a human donor who had recovered from COVID-19. Written as DNA, the CDR3 is TGTGCCAGCAGTGAAAGGGGACAGGGGAATTCACCCCTCCACTTT. Its protein is CASSERGQGNSPLHF.